Each of the 32 T cell receptor beta chains below was sequenced from the same sample in a study of shared clonotypes between healthy human individuals. Method: immunoSEQ multiplex PCR; TCRdb's copy keeps in-frame clones and lacks some. The table records 2 million to 2.5 million clones, over 90% of them present only once. The sample was naive CD4+ T cells from PBMCs. Subset specified: CD45RA+ positively selected. The receptors here all came from a man between 18 and 29 years old in good health. Some clones in this sample may be carry-over from other donors' samples.

The CDR3: CASRGILAGVGSSYNEQFF. CDR3 nucleotides: TGCGCCAGCAGGGGGATACTAGCGGGAGTCGGGAGCTCCTACAATGAGCAGTTCTTC. This chain uses TRBV5-1 with TRBJ2-1; 11 positions agree with TRBD2. The germline V gene encodes CDR1 SGHRS and CDR2 YFSETQ. V shed 5 bases and J 0 bases; nucleotides not matched to a gene: 13. The CDR3 is 19 residues long.

This clone was recorded a few times. J is TRBJ2-7 and V is TRBV2; D is unresolved. Trimming pared 4 bases from V and 2 bases from J, leaving 15 bases between. The CDR3 extends over 15 amino acids. The germline V gene encodes CDR1 SNHLY and CDR2 FYNNEI. Here the CDR3 reads CASSVKASAPYEQYF. The CDR3 nucleotides are TGTGCCAGCAGTGTGAAGGCCTCGGCCCCCTACGAGCAGTACTTC.

This chain links TRBV7-3 with TRBJ1-2; possibly TRBD1 for D (5 bases). The V end was cut by 5 bases, the J end by 7 bases, with 17 bases between. The CDR3 has 14 residues. CDR1 is SGHTA, CDR2 FQGTGA, per germline. The CDR3, as DNA: TGTGCCAGCAGCCCGGGGGGGATCGTCTCTGGCTACACCTTC. It encodes CASSPGGIVSGYTF.

The chain has TRBV28 and TRBJ1-5, with unresolved D. Germline V lookup: CDR1 MDHEN, CDR2 SYDVKM. Deletions cut 3 bases from V and 6 bases from J, with 12 bases between. This CDR3 comprises 14 residues. The CDR3: CASSFLPGTQPQHF. In nucleotides, the CDR3 is TGTGCCAGCAGTTTTTTGCCCGGAACTCAGCCCCAGCATTTT. Full variable domain (outside the CDR3, taken from reference TRBV28 and TRBJ1-5): DVKVTQSSRYLVKRTGEKVFLECVQDMDHENMFWYRQDPGLGLRLIYFSYDVKMKEKGDIPEGYSVSREKKERFSLILESASTNQTSMYLCASSFLPGTQPQHFGDGTRLSIL.

Remarks on this clone: A read error may be the cause here, since a much bigger clone is one base away. This sample includes further DNA sequences coding for the same CDR3. This chain links TRBV11-2 with TRBJ2-3; D not certain. Germline assignment: CDR1 SGHAT and CDR2 FQNNGV. This CDR3 is 11 amino acids long. The ends were cut back, 5 bases at V and 6 bases at J, with 6 bases in the middle. The CDR3 region has the DNA TGTGCCAGCAGCCTAGGGGATACGCAGTATTTT. This translates into CASSLGDTQYF. Drawing the rest from reference TRBV11-2 and TRBJ2-3, the complete variable domain is EAGVAQSPRYKIIEKRQSVAFWCNPISGHATLYWYQQILGQGPKLLIQFQNNGVVDDSQLPKDRFSAERLKGVDSTLKIQPAKLEDSAVYLCASSLGDTQYFGPGTRLTVL.

This rearrangement joins TRBV5-1 to TRBJ2-5; possible D gene TRBD2, 5 bases. The germline gives CDR1 SGHRS, CDR2 YFSETQ. V lost 4 bases, J lost 0 bases, and 7 bases lay in between. The CDR3 loop spans 13 amino acids. This chain's CDR3 is CASSHGDQETQYF. In DNA form, the CDR3 reads TGCGCCAGCAGCCACGGGGACCAAGAGACCCAGTACTTC.

The gene calls are TRBV19 and TRBJ1-4, with unresolved D. Germline lookup yields CDR1 LNHDA and CDR2 SQIVND (reference sequence). Deletions cut 1 base from V and 4 bases from J, with 7 bases between. CDR3 length equals 14 residues. The CDR3 sequence is CASSIARNNEKLFF. The CDR3 DNA is TGTGCCAGTAGTATAGCTCGGAATAATGAAAAACTGTTTTTT.

The CDR3 loop is CASSPGVSVQYF. In DNA, the CDR3 is TGTGCCAGCAGCCCCGGGGTGTCTGTGCAGTACTTC. The J gene is TRBJ2-7, the V gene TRBV7-9, with TRBD2 as a possible D gene (5 bases). Between the trimmed V and J ends, which lost 5 bases and 9 bases, there was a span of 14 bases. The CDR3 totals 12 residues. Germline V gene lookup returns CDR1 SEHNR and CDR2 FQNEAQ (reference sequence).

Points on this clone: The sample contains more than one DNA sequence encoding this CDR3. This chain joins TRBV18 and TRBJ1-2; 10 bases map to TRBD1. Losses at the gene ends were 3 bases for V and 4 bases for J; bases not matched to a gene: 5. CDR1 and CDR2 from the germline V gene are KGHSH and LQKENI. The CDR3 is 15 residues long. CDR3 amino acids: CASSPGQGESYGYTF. As DNA, the CDR3 is TGTGCCAGCTCACCCGGACAGGGGGAAAGCTATGGCTACACCTTC.

Comments on this clone: The same CDR3 can be traced to other DNA sequences in this sample. The CDR3 is CASSLGQVSYEQYF. In DNA form, the CDR3 reads TGCGCCAGCAGCTTGGGGCAGGTCTCCTACGAGCAGTACTTC. The chain carries TRBV5-1 and TRBJ2-7; no reliable D call. Germline CDR1 SGHRS, CDR2 YFSETQ. V was pared by 0 bases and J by 0 bases, with 7 bases between. The CDR3 totals 14 residues.

This chain connects TRBV9 to TRBJ1-4; D is ambiguous. The CDR3 has 12 residues. CDR1 is SGDLS, CDR2 YYNGEE, per germline. Trimming stripped 4 bases from V and 4 bases from J, with 5 bases between. The DNA for the CDR3 is TGTGCCAGCAGCCGCAATAATGAAAAACTGTTTTTT. Its protein is CASSRNNEKLFF.

The chain couples TRBV10-3 to TRBJ2-1; the match to TRBD2 covers 12 bases. The CDR3 spans 12 residues. The trim removed 9 bases at V and 14 bases at J, leaving 8 bases unmatched. Germline-derived CDR1 and CDR2 are ENHRY and SYGVKD. This chain's CDR3 is CAIWTSGIGKFF. Here the CDR3 DNA reads TGTGCCATTTGGACTAGCGGGATTGGAAAGTTCTTC.

A single count supports this clone. J is TRBJ1-4 and V is TRBV29-1, with D possibly being TRBD1 (6 bases). The germline gives CDR1 SQVTM, CDR2 ANQGSEA. This CDR3 spans 14 amino acids. Trimming took 7 bases from V and 3 from J, leaving 15 bases between them. The CDR3 loop is CSAAGAGPNEKLFF. DNA of the CDR3: TGCAGCGCCGCGGGGGCAGGACCTAATGAAAAACTGTTTTTT.

Turning to this clone: This sample includes further DNA sequences coding for the same CDR3. The gene calls are TRBV9 and TRBJ2-7; D call uncertain. Trimming shortened V by 4 bases and J by 0 bases, and 11 bases separated the two germline ends. CDR1 and CDR2 from the germline V gene are SGDLS and YYNGEE. The CDR3 loop spans 14 amino acids. DNA for the CDR3: TGTGCCAGCAGCCCCCGCCCAAGCTCCTACGAGCAGTACTTC. Amino acids: CASSPRPSSYEQYF. Looking up the rest from reference TRBV9 and TRBJ2-7 gives the full variable domain: DSGVTQTPKHLITATGQRVTLRCSPRSGDLSVYWYQQSLDQGLQFLIQYYNGEERAKGNILERFSAQQFPDLHSELNLSSLELGDSALYFCASSPRPSSYEQYFGPGTRLTVT.

This rearrangement joins TRBV29-1 to TRBJ1-2, with D perhaps TRBD1 (5 bases). This CDR3 contains 12 residues. The germline gives CDR1 SQVTM, CDR2 ANQGSEA. Deletions cut 4 bases from V and 8 bases from J, with 14 bases between. CDR3: CSVGNRGWGYTF. CDR3 nucleotide sequence: TGCAGCGTTGGGAATCGGGGCTGGGGCTACACCTTC.

This rearrangement joins TRBV5-5 to TRBJ2-5; 7 bases are shared with TRBD2. Trimming took 1 base from V and 0 from J; bases not matched to a gene: 6. This CDR3 comprises 16 residues. CDR1 is SGHKS, CDR2 YYEKEE, per germline (reference sequence). CDR3 coding DNA: TGTGCCAGCAGCTTGAAGGGGCTAGCGGACCAAGAGACCCAGTACTTC. Protein product: CASSLKGLADQETQYF.

This chain uses TRBV18 with TRBJ2-7, with D possibly called TRBD1 or TRBD2 (5 bases each). The CDR3 has 14 amino acids. The germline V gene encodes CDR1 KGHSH and CDR2 LQKENI. Trimming pared 0 bases from V and 5 bases from J, leaving 11 bases between. For the CDR3, the DNA is TGTGCCAGCTCACCACCCGCACGGGGCCACGAGCAGTACTTC. This encodes CASSPPARGHEQYF.

The chain recombines TRBV7-2 with TRBJ1-4; D ambiguous. Germline lookup yields CDR1 SGHTA and CDR2 FQGNSA. CDR3 length equals 16 residues. Trimming removed 5 bases at V and 3 bases at J, with 16 bases between. The CDR3 nucleotides are TGTGCCAGCAGCCCTCAAGGGCGCGGGGCTAATGAAAAACTGTTTTTT. Its translation is CASSPQGRGANEKLFF.

This sequence joins TRBV4-2 and TRBJ2-3, with 12 bases identical to TRBD1. From germline, CDR1 is LGHNA and CDR2 YNFKEQ. This CDR3 has 15 amino acids. V shed 1 base and J 6 bases; nucleotides not matched to a gene: 2. CDR3 region: CASSQAGQGADTQYF. The CDR3 nucleotides are TGTGCCAGCAGCCAAGCGGGACAGGGGGCTGATACGCAGTATTTT.

V gene TRBV5-1 combines with J gene TRBJ2-1, with 9 bases lining up with TRBD2. Germline trimming cut 2 bases from V and 0 bases from J; bases unmatched to any gene: 3. The CDR3 totals 16 residues. The germline CDR1 and CDR2 sequences are SGHRS and YFSETQ. CDR3 region: CASSFASGNSYNEQFF. The CDR3 DNA follows: TGCGCCAGCAGCTTTGCTAGCGGGAACTCCTACAATGAGCAGTTCTTC.

This chain links TRBV6-5 with TRBJ2-3; the match to TRBD2 covers 7 bases. CDR3 length: 16 residues. Germline values: CDR1 MNHEY, CDR2 SVGAGI. With 6 bases clipped from V and 1 base from J, the junction kept 10 bases outside the gene matches. The CDR3 nucleotides read TGTGCCAGCAGCTACCAGAGCGCGGGGGGCACAGATACGCAGTATTTT. Amino acid sequence: CASSYQSAGGTDTQYF.

The rearrangement uses TRBV5-8 and TRBJ2-7; 7 bases align to TRBD2. The CDR3 totals 16 residues. Germline CDR1 is SGHTS and CDR2 is YDEGEE. Germline trimming cut 2 bases from V and 2 bases from J; bases unmatched to any gene: 10. CDR3 amino acids: CASSFDIGRPTYEQYF. In DNA, the CDR3 is TGTGCCAGCAGCTTCGACATCGGGAGGCCCACCTACGAGCAGTACTTC.

V and J are TRBV11-2 and TRBJ2-7, with D perhaps matching TRBD2 (7 bases). The V end was cut by 5 bases, the J end by 5 bases, with 19 bases between. Germline V gives CDR1 SGHAT, CDR2 FQNNGV. This CDR3 spans 15 amino acids. For the CDR3, the DNA is TGTGCCAGCAGCATCAGGCAGGGGCGGGAGAACGAGCAGTACTTC. Protein product: CASSIRQGRENEQYF.

This chain connects TRBV27 to TRBJ1-2, with D unresolved. This CDR3 region has 13 residues. V lost 3 bases to trimming and J lost 4 bases, with 9 bases between them. Germline V gives CDR1 MNHEY, CDR2 SMNVEV (reference sequence). CDR3 in DNA: TGTGCCAGCAGTTTTGGGTGGGGCTATGGCTACACCTTC. Residues: CASSFGWGYGYTF.

This clone was seen only a few times. This sample includes further DNA sequences coding for the same CDR3. The chain couples TRBV6-6 to TRBJ1-1, with TRBD1 as a possible D gene (5 bases). CDR3 size: 14 residues. V lost 2 bases and J 1 base, leaving 8 bases between the germline ends. CDR1 is MNHNY, CDR2 SVGAGI, per germline (reference sequence). CDR3 in amino acids: CASSYAGGNTEAFF. The CDR3, as DNA: TGTGCCAGCAGTTACGCTGGGGGGAACACTGAAGCTTTCTTT.

The V and J genes are TRBV5-1 and TRBJ1-5; D is possibly TRBD1 (6 bases). V was trimmed by 3 bases and J by 4 bases, leaving 20 bases between them. The CDR3 is 17 residues long. CDR1 SGHRS and CDR2 YFSETQ come from the germline V gene. DNA of the CDR3: TGCGCCAGCAGCTCAAAAAACAGACAGGAGTCGAATCAGCCCCAGCATTTT. It codes for CASSSKNRQESNQPQHF.

Comments on this clone: The sample contains more than one DNA sequence encoding this CDR3. This sequence joins TRBV2 and TRBJ2-5; D remains ambiguous. Germline assignment: CDR1 SNHLY and CDR2 FYNNEI. The V end was cut by 3 bases, the J end by 0 bases, with 5 bases between. The CDR3 contains 13 residues. CDR3 nucleotide sequence: TGTGCCAGCAGTGACTTGGACCAAGAGACCCAGTACTTC. Translation: CASSDLDQETQYF.

V usage is TRBV7-9 and J usage is TRBJ1-1; TRBD1 matches 11 bases. The CDR3 contains 13 residues. Trimming at V came to 10 bases and at J to 2 bases, leaving 3 bases not matched to a gene. Germline CDR1 reads SEHNR; CDR2 reads FQNEAQ (reference sequence). CDR3 coding DNA: TGTGCCATGCGGACAGGGGGCAACACTGAAGCTTTCTTT. Its translation: CAMRTGGNTEAFF.

The CDR3 sequence: CASRAKVFDGYTF. The CDR3 DNA follows: TGTGCCAGCAGAGCTAAAGTTTTCGATGGCTACACCTTC. The chain is built from TRBV6-1 and TRBJ1-2, with no clear D. Per the germline V gene, CDR1 is MNHNS and CDR2 is SASEGT. Trimming stripped 6 bases from V and 6 bases from J, with 14 bases between. CDR3 size: 13 residues.

This clone turned up a few times. The chain is built from TRBV5-1 and TRBJ1-1; TRBD1 matches 7 bases. After removal of 7 bases from V and 2 bases from J, the junction contained 8 bases not matched to a gene. The CDR3 consists of 14 residues. Per germline, CDR1 SGHRS and CDR2 YFSETQ. The CDR3 nucleotides read TGCGCCAGCCATGAACAGGGGTACAACACTGAAGCTTTCTTT. This sequence encodes CASHEQGYNTEAFF.

V gene TRBV27 combines with J gene TRBJ2-1; D might be TRBD1 or TRBD2, each matching 5 bases. Trimming removed 2 bases from V and 5 bases from J, with 16 bases in between. From germline, CDR1 is MNHEY and CDR2 SMNVEV (reference sequence). The length of the CDR3 is 16 residues. The DNA for the CDR3 is TGTGCCAGCAGTTTACTTGGTTTGGGGGTTCACAATGAGCAGTTCTTC. This codes for CASSLLGLGVHNEQFF.

The chain carries TRBV7-2 and TRBJ1-2, with TRBD1 matching over 7 bases. Trimming removed 7 bases from V and 4 bases from J; junction bases left unmatched: 6. The CDR3 sequence is 13 residues long. Germline CDR1 reads SGHTA; CDR2 reads FQGNSA. In DNA, the CDR3 is TGTGCCAGCAACTTGGACAGGATCTATGGCTACACCTTC. Its protein product is CASNLDRIYGYTF.